This TCR beta chain was recovered during a study of T cells in Graves' hyperthyroidism and ophthalmopathy (dated 2019 in TCRdb). With regard to the full study: Peripheral blood was sampled at the time of initial diagnosis, prior to any treatment. After sampling, hyperthyroidism patients received methimazole starting at 30 mg daily, and ophthalmopathy patients received high-dose intravenous methylprednisolone. Prospective prediction of ophthalmopathy was tested in an independent validation cohort consisting of about 19 hyperthyroidism patients and around 17 patients who later progressed to ophthalmopathy. In addition, the study compared T-cell repertoires in thyroid tissue and in blood from roughly six Graves' hyperthyroidism patients. The approximately 95 discovery patients were divided at random into training and test sets in a 7:3 ratio. TCR Vbeta CDR3 sequencing of 135 peripheral blood samples (approximately 44 ophthalmopathy, about 75 hyperthyroidism and around 17 progressor patients) is reported in the paper. A discovery cohort of about a hundred patients, approximately 44 with Graves' ophthalmopathy and about 58 with stable Graves' hyperthyroidism, was used to find distinguishing TCR V-J signatures.

Ophthalmopathy patients had moderately to severely active disease, with a Clinical Activity Score of 3 or more, a NOSPECS grade of 4 or more, and a disease duration of less than 3 months. Exclusion was applied to patients with uncontrolled infections, other autoimmune diseases, pregnancy or lactation. Clinical symptoms, serum thyroxine and TRAb, thyroid ultrasound, and orbital computed tomography formed the basis for the diagnoses. PBMCs were isolated from about 10 ml of fresh peripheral blood by Ficoll-Paque density gradient centrifugation. Trizol reagent was used to extract total RNA, and RNA quality was then checked on an Agilent 2100 Bioanalyzer. Between the V and J ends, shortened by 3 bases and 7 bases respectively, the junction contains 7 bases. Reading from cysteine to phenylalanine, the CDR3 counts 12 amino acids. Solely the CDR3 DNA is kept, with 36 bases framed from the first base. In the germline V gene (reference sequence), CDR1 corresponds to GTSNPN and CDR2 to SVGIG.

Here is what the overall study found, with its caveats: Most expanded thyroid clonotypes (frequency above 0.001) were also detected in blood, suggesting blood repertoires may reflect thyroid immune responses. No statistical method was used to set the sample size in advance, and investigators knew the group allocation. In validation, progression to ophthalmopathy was predicted by the model with around 71% sensitivity and 72% to 85% specificity, a median of roughly 6 months before onset. A model built on a 13 V-J signature distinguished ophthalmopathy from stable hyperthyroidism, reaching roughly 88% sensitivity and around 81% specificity in cross-validation and 80%/75% in testing.

Only a few counts were recorded for this clonotype. The antigen it recognizes is unknown. The input lacks base qualities; no much larger clone sits a single base away. The TCR beta CDR3 regions were amplified from the RNA transcripts. A first-round RT-PCR of the TCR CDR3 used the HTBI primer set with the Qiagen OneStep RT-PCR kit. Libraries were constructed in a second round of multiplex PCR, after which size selection and purification were carried out. The libraries were sequenced on an Illumina HiSeq2000 using paired-end 100 bp reads. Regarding the original processing steps: SOAPnuke was used to process the raw data, removing reads that contained adapters or uncalled bases, had a mean Phred below 15, or lacked an exact match to the constant primer or identifier. COPE v1.2.5 was used to merge the high-quality paired reads, and each unique nucleotide sequence was defined as a clonotype. MiTCR v1.1 was used to align the clonotypes against IMGT TRBV, TRBD and TRBJ reference segments. The analysis included only V-J combinations with a frequency above 0.0001, which together covered more than 99% of the repertoires. A TCS score was defined as the ratio of F50 (clonal expansion) to E x V (chaos), with BLOSUM62-based TCRdist applied between CDR3 peptides within each V-J. Welch's t-statistics and random forest reduced approximately 520 V-J features to 10 to 15, which were used in a naive Bayes classifier (R e1071). TCRdb reanalyzed the raw reads on its own, using fastp at Q25 for trimming and MiXCR for clone calling, and kept in-frame beta chains. Each entry is one CDR3 protein sequence, shown with its most common DNA and genes. These V and J calls originate from TCRdb's pipeline instead of the authors' own analysis. Across this sample there are over 500,000 distinct CDR3 sequences, with roughly 18% seen only once. Clones ranked in the top ten supply around 17% of the sample.

The chain joins TRBV30 to TRBJ1-6, with no confidently assigned D gene. This sequence was found in a woman younger than 35 with Graves' ophthalmopathy. Input material: blood. For the CDR3, the sequence is CAWRTENSPLHF. The DNA is TGTGCCTGGAGGACTGAGAATTCACCCCTCCACTTT.